This passage covers 17 T cell receptor beta chains from one sample sequenced in a study of identical twins. TCRdb redid the calling of the 5' RACE reads with MiXCR, one entry per CDR3 protein. Altogether roughly 1,500,000 distinct CDR3 sequences are present, about 32% being singletons, with the ten largest covering 0.25% to 0.3%. Sequencing input: cord blood. The receptors shown here come from a newborn girl in good health.

The genes are TRBV11-2 and TRBJ2-1; D is perhaps TRBD1 or TRBD2 (5 bases each). TRBJ2-7 matches the DNA end more closely, so the J call is doubtful. The CDR3 totals 17 residues. Germline loops: CDR1 SGHAT, CDR2 FQNNGV. The CDR3 reads CASSLRGWGSSYNEQYF. CDR3 sequence (DNA): TGTGCCAGCAGCTTGAGAGGGTGGGGCAGCTCCTACAATGAGCAGTACTTC.

This clonotype has more than one count but fewer than ten. The genes are TRBV20-1 and TRBJ2-7, with TRBD1 matching 8 bases. The CDR3 runs to 13 residues. Trimming took 3 bases from V and 3 from J; bases not matched to a gene: 4. Germline CDR1 DFQATT, CDR2 SNEGSKA (reference sequence). Written as DNA, the CDR3 is TGCAGTGCTAGGCGGACAGGGAACTACGAGCAGTACTTC. Its protein product is CSARRTGNYEQYF.

The sample holds a few counts of this clonotype. This chain links TRBV25-1 with TRBJ2-4; 7 positions agree with TRBD2. Germline CDR1 is MGHDK and CDR2 is SYGVNS. J lost 13 bases, V lost 3 bases, and 15 bases had no gene match. The CDR3 loop spans 15 amino acids. CDR3 sequence (DNA): TGTGCCAGCAGTGAGGGGCTAGCGGTCTACAATGAGCAGTACTTC. This gives the protein CASSEGLAVYNEQYF.

This clonotype occurred a few times. V is TRBV12-3 or TRBV12-4 and J is TRBJ2-2; D not resolved. Trimming took off 6 bases at V and 2 bases at J, with 13 bases between the two ends. CDR3 length equals 15 residues. The CDR3 DNA sequence: TGTGCCAGCAGACTCCAGCTACTTAACACCGGGGAGCTGTTTTTT. Amino acids: CASRLQLLNTGELFF.

The chain is built from TRBV25-1 and TRBJ1-6; D unresolved. Germline-derived CDR1 and CDR2 are MGHDK and SYGVNS. This CDR3 has 12 amino acids. Trimming shortened V by 8 bases and J by 10 bases, and 12 bases separated the two germline ends. Written as DNA, the CDR3 is TGTGCCAGCGGAATGGGGTACTCACCCCTCCACTTT. This codes for CASGMGYSPLHF.

The V and J genes are TRBV9 and TRBJ2-1; the match to TRBD2 covers 11 bases. The DNA end lines up better with TRBJ2-7; the J call may be wrong. The CDR3 contains 17 residues. The germline V gene has CDR1 SGDLS and CDR2 YYNGEE. In nucleotides, the CDR3 is TGTGCCAGCAGCGTACCCGAGGGACTAGCGGCCTACAATGAGCAGTACTTC. This codes for CASSVPEGLAAYNEQYF.

The V call is TRBV5-1, the J call TRBJ2-5; TRBD2 is a possible D gene (5 bases). This CDR3 has 16 residues. CDR1 and CDR2 from the germline V gene are SGHRS and YFSETQ. Trimming shortened V by 4 bases and J by 4 bases, and 20 bases separated the two germline ends. CDR3 DNA: TGCGCCAGCAGCCCTCCGGGGTCCCCTAAGGGAGAGACCCAGTACTTC. As protein: CASSPPGSPKGETQYF.

For the CDR3, the DNA is TGTGCCAGCAGCCCCGTCGGCCAAACAATCAGGGGAAATGAGCAGTACTTC. It is translated as CASSPVGQTIRGNEQYF. This chain uses TRBV14 with TRBJ2-5; perhaps TRBD1 as D (6 bases). The germline CDR1 and CDR2 sequences are SGHDN and FVKESK. The CDR3 consists of 17 residues. Trimming pared 4 bases from V and 11 bases from J, leaving 29 bases between.

This clonotype was detected only a few times. V gene TRBV10-2 combines with J gene TRBJ2-1; D remains ambiguous. Germline CDR1 is WSHSY and CDR2 is SAAADI. V lost 5 bases, J lost 6 bases, and 11 bases lay in between. There are 13 residues in the CDR3. The CDR3 DNA reads as TGCGCCAGCAGTACCGGACGGTCCAATGAGCAGTTCTTC. It specifies CASSTGRSNEQFF.

The chain uses TRBV12-5 and TRBJ2-1, with TRBD2 as a possible D gene (6 bases). The CDR3 consists of 18 residues. The V end lost 3 bases, the J end lost 4 bases, and 22 bases lay between the germline ends. Germline assignment: CDR1 LGHNT and CDR2 FRNRAP. The CDR3 is CASGFTPSAGSKYNEQFF. The CDR3 DNA reads TGTGCTAGTGGTTTTACCCCTTCGGCCGGGAGCAAATACAATGAGCAGTTCTTC.

A note on this clonotype: A junction boundary mismatches the germline segment, possibly from a read error. The gene calls are TRBV3-1 and TRBJ2-3; 10 bases are a match to TRBD2. Germline-derived CDR1 and CDR2 are LGHDT and YNNKEL (reference sequence). The CDR3 sequence is 18 residues long. CDR3 in amino acids: CAGSHGSGGAVSPDTQYF. The CDR3 DNA follows: TGTGCCGGCAGCCACGGGAGCGGGGGGGCCGTGTCCCCAGATACGCAGTATTTT.

The chain links TRBV20-1 to TRBJ2-5; possibly TRBD1 or TRBD2 for D (6 bases each). Trimming removed 0 bases at V and 3 bases at J, with 14 bases between. CDR3 length: 15 amino acids. The germline V gene has CDR1 DFQATT and CDR2 SNEGSKA (reference sequence). This CDR3 is CSARDGGQLKETQYF. CDR3 DNA sequence: TGCAGTGCTAGAGATGGGGGGCAGTTAAAAGAGACCCAGTACTTC.

The J gene is TRBJ2-2, the V gene TRBV10-3; D is possibly TRBD2 (5 bases). Per germline, CDR1 ENHRY and CDR2 SYGVKD. This CDR3 spans 14 amino acids. Trimming took 8 bases from V and 3 from J, leaving 13 bases between them. As DNA, the CDR3 is TGTGCCATCGCCGGGATTCAAGACACCGGGGAGCTGTTTTTT. It encodes CAIAGIQDTGELFF.

The rearrangement uses TRBV5-1 and TRBJ2-5; no definite D call. The CDR3 consists of 16 residues. Trimming removed 0 bases at V and 3 bases at J, with 15 bases between. Germline V gene data show CDR1 as SGHRS and CDR2 as YFSETQ. The CDR3 sequence is CASSLGPPPVEETQYF. DNA of the CDR3: TGCGCCAGCAGCTTGGGTCCGCCCCCAGTGGAAGAGACCCAGTACTTC.

The rearrangement links TRBV7-2 to TRBJ1-3; 8 nucleotides match TRBD1. The germline CDR1 and CDR2 sequences are SGHTA and FQGNSA. CDR3 size: 15 residues. V was pared by 0 bases and J by 3 bases, with 1 base of the junction left unmatched. This chain's CDR3 is CASSLATGVGNTIYF. The CDR3 DNA reads TGTGCCAGCAGCTTAGCGACAGGGGTTGGAAACACCATATATTTT.

The chain links TRBV2 to TRBJ1-2, with 11 nucleotides matching TRBD1. CDR1 is SNHLY and CDR2 is FYNNEI in the germline V gene. The CDR3 spans 15 residues. J was trimmed by 0 bases and V by 11 bases; bases with no gene match: 8. CDR3: CAAPGQGVTNYGYTF. The CDR3 coding sequence is TGTGCCGCCCCGGGACAGGGGGTTACTAACTATGGCTACACCTTC.

This clonotype was seen a handful of times. The chain couples TRBV7-2 to TRBJ2-7; 7 nucleotides align to TRBD2. CDR3 length: 14 amino acids. Unmatched junction bases numbered 6, after V lost 1 base and J lost 6 bases. CDR1 and CDR2 (germline): SGHTA, FQGNSA. The CDR3 sequence: CASSLVREVGEQYF. CDR3 DNA sequence: TGTGCCAGCAGCTTAGTCCGGGAGGTTGGCGAGCAGTACTTC.